Following are 27 T cell receptor beta chains from one sample sequenced in a study of shared clonotypes between healthy human individuals. Clones were sequenced by immunoSEQ multiplex PCR, and TCRdb holds only the in-frame ones, with some missing. The sample holds 2 million to 2.5 million clones, approximately 94% seen once. The sequencing input was naive CD4+ T cells sorted from blood. Sample subset: CD45RA+ positively selected. The receptors derive from a man aged 18 to 30 in good health.

This rearrangement joins TRBV29-1 to TRBJ2-2; 8 nucleotides match TRBD1. This CDR3 comprises 13 residues. The V and J ends lost 7 bases and 7 bases, in that order; junction bases with no gene match: 8. The germline V gene encodes CDR1 SQVTM and CDR2 ANQGSEA. The chain's CDR3 is CSARTGNGGELFF. The CDR3 nucleotides read TGCAGCGCCCGGACAGGGAATGGCGGGGAGCTGTTTTTT.

The rearrangement links TRBV4-2 to TRBJ2-7; maybe TRBD2 (6 bases). This CDR3 has 15 amino acids. Trimming pared 0 bases from V and 0 bases from J, leaving 9 bases between. Looked up from germline, CDR1 is LGHNA and CDR2 is YNFKEQ. The CDR3 DNA reads as TGTGCCAGCAGCCAAGAGGGACTTCTCTCCTACGAGCAGTACTTC. Protein product: CASSQEGLLSYEQYF.

A note on this clone: The identical CDR3 is also encoded by other nucleotide sequences in the sample. The J gene is TRBJ2-3, the V gene TRBV20-1; weak D call: TRBD2 (6 bases). V shed 6 bases and J shed 6 bases, with 10 bases lying between them. Per germline, CDR1 DFQATT and CDR2 SNEGSKA (reference sequence). There are 11 residues in the CDR3. CDR3 sequence (DNA): TGCAGTGCGGGTGGGGGGGATACGCAGTATTTT. It codes for CSAGGGDTQYF.

The chain employs TRBV19 and TRBJ2-5; D is possibly TRBD2 (5 bases). This CDR3 has 15 amino acids. V lost 4 bases and J lost 3, with 15 bases in between. Germline CDR1 and CDR2: LNHDA and SQIVND (reference sequence). CDR3 amino acids: CASSTFRGLEETQYF. In DNA form, the CDR3 reads TGTGCCAGTAGTACGTTTCGGGGTCTAGAAGAGACCCAGTACTTC.

This clone was picked up one time. V gene TRBV10-3 combines with J gene TRBJ1-4, with 9 bases identical to TRBD1. The CDR3 consists of 17 residues. The trim removed 10 bases at V and 1 base at J, leaving 13 bases unmatched. CDR1 is ENHRY, CDR2 SYGVKD, per germline. The CDR3 DNA reads TGTGCCAGCCGATCCCCGGGACAGGGAAAAACTAATGAAAAACTGTTTTTT. Translated, it gives CASRSPGQGKTNEKLFF.

This clone appeared a few times. This chain connects TRBV7-9 to TRBJ1-6; perhaps TRBD1 as D (6 bases). CDR3 size: 14 residues. The V gene lost 5 bases and the J gene lost 6 bases, with 11 bases spanning the gap. Germline-derived CDR1 and CDR2 are SEHNR and FQNEAQ (reference sequence). CDR3 DNA: TGTGCCAGCAGCCCCGGACAGATTAATTCACCCCTCCACTTT. It specifies CASSPGQINSPLHF. The full variable domain, completed using reference TRBV7-9 and TRBJ1-6, is DTGVSQNPRHKITKRGQNVTFRCDPISEHNRLYWYRQTLGQGPEFLTYFQNEAQLEKSRLLSDRFSAERPKGSFSTLEIQRTEQGDSAMYLCASSPGQINSPLHFGNGTRLTVT.

This chain uses TRBV5-1 with TRBJ1-3, with D possibly TRBD1 on 5 matching bases. The CDR3 extends over 14 amino acids. The germline V gene has CDR1 SGHRS and CDR2 YFSETQ. The V and J ends lost 1 base and 2 bases respectively, with 7 bases between them. CDR3 in DNA: TGCGCCAGCAGCTTGAGAGGGGCTGGAAACACCATATATTTT. The encoded protein is CASSLRGAGNTIYF.

The chain carries TRBV9 and TRBJ2-7; 8 positions match TRBD1. Germline V gene lookup returns CDR1 SGDLS and CDR2 YYNGEE. The CDR3 is 15 amino acids. Losses at the gene ends were 2 bases for V and 3 bases for J; bases not matched to a gene: 7. CDR3 protein: CASSVLPGGIYEQYF. As DNA, the CDR3 is TGTGCCAGCAGCGTGCTTCCAGGGGGCATCTACGAGCAGTACTTC.

J is TRBJ1-5 and V is TRBV10-3; TRBD1 aligns across 8 bases. The CDR3 has 14 residues. The germline gives CDR1 ENHRY, CDR2 SYGVKD. V shed 5 bases, J shed 1 base, and the junction held 1 base outside the gene matches. CDR3 sequence (DNA): TGTGCCATCAGTTCAGGGGGCAGCAATCAGCCCCAGCATTTT. This gives the protein CAISSGGSNQPQHF.

The chain recombines TRBV2 with TRBJ1-3; no firm D call. CDR1 and CDR2 (germline): SNHLY, FYNNEI. V was trimmed by 8 bases and J by 0 bases, leaving 23 bases between them. This CDR3 spans 18 amino acids. CDR3 sequence (DNA): TGTGCCAGCCAGCGATTTCAACTCGCATCCTCCTCTGGAAACACCATATATTTT. Its translation is CASQRFQLASSSGNTIYF.

The chain employs TRBV6-5 and TRBJ2-5, with D unclear. Trimming took off 5 bases at V and 9 bases at J, with 7 bases between the two ends. In germline, CDR1 is MNHEY, CDR2 SVGAGI. CDR3 length: 10 residues. Written as DNA, the CDR3 is TGTGCCAGCAGTGAGAGACCCCAGTACTTC. Translated: CASSERPQYF.

The chain's CDR3 is CASSEGTGYNSPLHF. The CDR3 DNA reads TGTGCCAGCAGTGAAGGGACAGGGTATAATTCACCCCTCCACTTT. The chain combines TRBV25-1 with TRBJ1-6, with TRBD1 matching over 9 bases. V shed 2 bases and J 4 bases; nucleotides not matched to a gene: 0. The CDR3 contains 15 residues. CDR1 is MGHDK and CDR2 is SYGVNS in the germline V gene.

The chain carries TRBV30 and TRBJ1-1; D ambiguous. Germline V gene lookup returns CDR1 GTSNPN and CDR2 SVGIG (reference sequence). V lost 4 bases and J lost 8, with 17 bases in between. This CDR3 is built from 13 residues. The CDR3 bases are TGTGCCTGGACCGAGGAGAACAGTAAGGAAGCTTTCTTT. It encodes CAWTEENSKEAFF.

The J gene is TRBJ1-6, the V gene TRBV28, with D possibly being TRBD1 (5 bases). Germline V gene sequence: CDR1 MDHEN, CDR2 SYDVKM. The CDR3 consists of 18 residues. Trimming stripped 3 bases from V and 13 bases from J, with 28 bases between. This CDR3 reads CASSFSVGRTTRSDPLHF. In DNA, the CDR3 is TGTGCCAGCAGTTTTTCGGTCGGGAGGACAACACGGTCAGATCCCCTCCACTTT.

This clone was seen a few times. This same CDR3 is encoded by further DNA sequences in the sample. This chain connects TRBV10-1 to TRBJ2-2; TRBD1 might be the D (5 bases). Germline lookup yields CDR1 WNHNN and CDR2 SYGVQD (reference sequence). Trimming removed 3 bases at V and 4 bases at J, with 6 bases between. The CDR3 has 13 amino acids. CDR3 in amino acids: CASSDRGTGELFF. The CDR3 nucleotides read TGCGCCAGCAGTGATAGGGGCACCGGGGAGCTGTTTTTT.

This clone was found once. The chain has TRBV9 and TRBJ2-2; weak D call: TRBD1 (6 bases). V shed 3 bases and J shed 0 bases, with 15 bases lying between them. The CDR3 length is 17 residues. The germline CDR1 and CDR2 sequences are SGDLS and YYNGEE. CDR3 region: CASSASVGGPNTGELFF. For the CDR3, the DNA is TGTGCCAGCAGCGCCTCCGTAGGGGGTCCGAACACCGGGGAGCTGTTTTTT.

The genes are TRBV5-4 and TRBJ1-3; 10 bases match TRBD1. The CDR3 contains 17 residues. CDR1 is SGHNT and CDR2 is YYREEE in the germline V gene (reference sequence). Germline trimming cut 1 base from V and 0 bases from J; bases unmatched to any gene: 4. The CDR3 protein is CASSLRGQGLSGNTIYF. Here the CDR3 DNA reads TGTGCCAGCAGCTTGAGGGGACAGGGGCTCTCTGGAAACACCATATATTTT.

The chain links TRBV5-1 to TRBJ2-5; TRBD1 matches 7 bases. There are 15 residues in the CDR3. J lost 4 bases, V lost 4 bases, and 10 bases had no gene match. Germline V gene sequence: CDR1 SGHRS, CDR2 YFSETQ. The CDR3 is CASSQPDRVLETQYF. In DNA, the CDR3 is TGCGCCAGCAGCCAACCCGACAGGGTATTAGAGACCCAGTACTTC.

Remarks on this clone: Other DNA sequences in this sample translate to the same CDR3. The chain recombines TRBV30 with TRBJ1-6; maybe TRBD1 (5 bases). In germline, CDR1 is GTSNPN, CDR2 SVGIG (reference sequence). Trimming took off 3 bases at V and 7 bases at J, with 10 bases between the two ends. The CDR3 contains 13 residues. In DNA form, the CDR3 reads TGTGCCTGGAGAGAGGGGTACAATTCACCCCTCCACTTT. This gives the protein CAWREGYNSPLHF.

As concerns this clone: A read error may produce the germline difference seen at one junction end. The chain uses TRBV7-7 and TRBJ1-3, with 7 bases matching TRBD1. The CDR3 is 15 amino acids. The germline CDR1 and CDR2 sequences are SSHAT and FNYEAQ (reference sequence). CDR3 DNA: TGTGCTAGCAGCGCCAGCACAGGGGCTGGAAACACCATATATTTT. Its translation: CASSASTGAGNTIYF.

The rearrangement joins TRBV29-1 to TRBJ2-3, with 7 bases identical to TRBD2. J gave up 0 bases and V 2 bases, and 5 bases lay outside the gene matches. The CDR3 spans 15 residues. Germline lookup yields CDR1 SQVTM and CDR2 ANQGSEA. DNA for the CDR3: TGCAGCGTTGAACGTGTAGCGGGCAGCACAGATACGCAGTATTTT. Amino acid sequence: CSVERVAGSTDTQYF.

The gene calls are TRBV7-9 and TRBJ2-3, with D tentatively TRBD2 (5 bases). Germline values: CDR1 SEHNR, CDR2 FQNEAQ (reference sequence). The CDR3 has 15 amino acids. V was shortened by 6 bases and J by 0 bases, with 13 bases between the two germline ends. The CDR3 nucleotides read TGTGCCAGCAGTATTGGAGGAACGAGCACAGATACGCAGTATTTT. As protein: CASSIGGTSTDTQYF.

The DNA of the CDR3 is TGCAGCGTTGAAGTGAACACCCGAAACACTGAAGCTTTCTTT. Translating gives CSVEVNTRNTEAFF. This chain links TRBV29-1 with TRBJ1-1; no reliable D call. CDR1 and CDR2 (germline): SQVTM, ANQGSEA. The CDR3 is made up of 14 amino acids. Trimming pared 1 base from V and 2 bases from J, leaving 11 bases between.

V and J are TRBV7-9 and TRBJ2-3, with TRBD2 matching over 8 bases. The length of the CDR3 is 16 residues. Germline V CDR1 and CDR2: SEHNR, FQNEAQ (reference sequence). The trim removed 1 base at V and 2 bases at J, leaving 5 bases unmatched. The CDR3 loop is CASSLGLAGYTDTQYF. The CDR3 region has the DNA TGTGCCAGCAGCTTAGGTTTAGCGGGGTACACAGATACGCAGTATTTT.

Worth noting for this clone: The same CDR3 is also encoded by other DNA sequences in this sample. The chain is built from TRBV18 and TRBJ2-7; 10 bases are shared with TRBD1. Germline-derived CDR1 and CDR2 are KGHSH and LQKENI. The junction had 3 bases not matched to a gene; V was cut back by 3 bases and J by 1 base. This CDR3 is built from 15 residues. CDR3 coding DNA: TGTGCCAGCTCACCTAGGGACAGGGGTTCCTACGAGCAGTACTTC. Protein sequence: CASSPRDRGSYEQYF.

The genes are TRBV5-1 and TRBJ1-2; D remains unclear. This CDR3 is 14 amino acids long. In germline, CDR1 is SGHRS, CDR2 YFSETQ. The V and J ends lost 2 bases and 2 bases respectively, with 10 bases between them. The CDR3 loop reads CASSFEGRNYGYTF. Here the CDR3 DNA reads TGCGCCAGCAGCTTTGAAGGGCGCAACTATGGCTACACCTTC. Using reference TRBV5-1 and TRBJ1-2 for the parts outside the CDR3, the full variable domain is KAGVTQTPRYLIKTRGQQVTLSCSPISGHRSVSWYQQTPGQGLQFLFEYFSETQRNKGNFPGRFSGRQFSNSRSEMNVSTLELGDSALYLCASSFEGRNYGYTFGSGTRLTVV.

V gene TRBV7-9 combines with J gene TRBJ2-7; perhaps D is TRBD1 or TRBD2 (5 bases each). Germline V gives CDR1 SEHNR, CDR2 FQNEAQ (reference sequence). CDR3 length: 15 amino acids. Trimming removed 5 bases at V and 2 bases at J, with 16 bases between. The CDR3 loop reads CASSASGTVTYEQYF. CDR3 sequence (DNA): TGTGCCAGCAGCGCATCCGGGACGGTCACCTACGAGCAGTACTTC.